These T cell receptor beta chains were read from a single sample in a study of blood T cell repertoires in COVID-19. Sequencing used immunoSEQ multiplex PCR; TCRdb keeps in-frame clones, though not all of them. This repertoire shows fewer than 300,000 clones, 88% found once; its top ten account for 0.99%. Specimen: peripheral blood. These receptors were obtained from a woman in her thirties or forties who had recovered from COVID-19. Each CDR3 is given with its conserved first and last residue. D genes are given only for firm matches. Part of the rows lack a size; the others show once, few, many or a class for expanded clones.

size	D	length	V	J	CDR3	DNA
once	-	14	TRBV7-9	TRBJ2-3	CASGEGTSTDTQYF	TGTGCCAGCGGGGAAGGGACTAGCACAGATACGCAGTATTTT
-	TRBD2	16	TRBV27	TRBJ2-1	CASSPIAGVEYNEQFF	TGTGCCAGCAGTCCTATAGCGGGAGTGGAGTACAATGAGCAGTTCTTC
-	-	13	TRBV3-1/TRBV3-2	TRBJ1-6	CASSQDRGSPLHF	TGTGCCAGCAGCCAAGATCGGGGTTCACCCCTCCACTTT
-	TRBD1	15	TRBV4-3	TRBJ1-4	CASSPRDSPGEKLFF	TGCGCCAGCAGCCCCCGGGACAGCCCGGGTGAAAAACTGTTTTTT
-	-	13	TRBV11-3	TRBJ1-2	CASSLAPNYGYTF	TGTGCCAGCAGCTTAGCCCCGAACTATGGCTACACCTTC
once	-	15	TRBV27	TRBJ1-2	CASSLSGHLNYGYTF	TGTGCCAGCAGTTTATCGGGACACCTTAACTATGGCTACACCTTC
-	-	15	TRBV27	TRBJ2-1	CASSDLWGPSNEQFF	TGTGCCAGCAGTGACCTGTGGGGGCCATCCAATGAGCAGTTCTTC
-	TRBD2	16	TRBV6-5	TRBJ2-7	CASSYGRLAGTYEQYF	TGTGCCAGCAGTTACGGACGTCTAGCGGGAACCTACGAGCAGTACTTC
-	TRBD2	17	TRBV6-6	TRBJ2-4	CASSQREASLAKNIQYF	TGTGCCAGCAGTCAGCGGGAGGCCTCCCTAGCCAAAAACATTCAGTACTTC
-	-	16	TRBV19	TRBJ1-1	CASSMPPPGRNTEAFF	TGTGCCAGTAGTATGCCCCCCCCAGGGCGGAACACTGAAGCTTTCTTT
-	TRBD2	14	TRBV3-1/TRBV3-2	TRBJ2-7	CASSQGMGGVGQYF	TGTGCCAGCAGCCAAGGAATGGGGGGGGTCGGGCAGTACTTC
-	TRBD1	14	TRBV3-1/TRBV3-2	TRBJ1-2	CASSQWTGGYGYTF	TGTGCCAGCAGCCAATGGACAGGGGGCTATGGCTACACCTTC
few	-	16	TRBV7-3	TRBJ2-1	CASSLSSPSSYNEQFF	TGTGCCAGCAGCTTAAGTAGCCCCAGCTCCTACAATGAGCAGTTCTTC
-	-	13	TRBV6-1	TRBJ1-5	CASSEGLNQPQHF	TGTGCCAGCAGTGAAGGGCTCAATCAGCCCCAGCATTTT
-	-	17	TRBV27	TRBJ2-1	CASSPSTGVSSYNEQFF	TGTGCCAGCAGTCCAAGCACGGGGGTAAGCTCCTACAATGAGCAGTTCTTC
-	-	14	TRBV27	TRBJ1-2	CASSLGGGPMGYTF	TGTGCCAGCAGTTTGGGAGGGGGACCTATGGGCTACACCTTC
-	-	14	TRBV27	TRBJ1-5	CASSLGGSNQPQHF	TGTGCCAGCAGTTTGGGGGGTTCCAATCAGCCCCAGCATTTT
-	-	12	TRBV7-9	TRBJ2-1	CASSLSSHEQFF	TGTGCCAGCTCCCTGTCCAGTCATGAGCAGTTCTTC
once	-	14	TRBV5-1	TRBJ2-3	CASSFRWEVDTQYF	TGCGCCAGCAGCTTTAGGTGGGAGGTGGATACGCAGTATTTT
-	-	13	TRBV4-2	TRBJ2-1	CASSQTGVNEQFF	TGTGCCAGCAGCCAAACCGGAGTTAATGAGCAGTTCTTC
-	-	15	TRBV18	TRBJ2-5	CASSPLGSRRVTQYF	TGTGCCAGCTCGCCACTGGGGAGCCGACGGGTGACCCAGTACTTC
-	-	16	TRBV5-4	TRBJ2-1	CASSSAPRSSYNEQFF	TGTGCCAGCAGCTCGGCCCCACGGAGCTCCTACAATGAGCAGTTCTTC
-	TRBD1	14	TRBV6-5	TRBJ1-5	CASSGQGNNQPQHF	TGTGCCAGCAGCGGACAGGGGAACAATCAGCCCCAGCATTTT
-	TRBD2	16	TRBV6-2/TRBV6-3	TRBJ2-7	CASSYFPGTSPYEQYF	TGTGCCAGCAGTTACTTCCCCGGGACTAGCCCATACGAGCAGTACTTC
-	-	13	TRBV24-1	TRBJ2-2	CATRDSFGGELFF	TGTGCCACCAGAGACAGTTTTGGCGGGGAGCTGTTTTTT
-	TRBD2	15	TRBV6-2/TRBV6-3	TRBJ2-3	CASSRTSGSTDTQYF	TGTGCCAGCAGTCGGACTAGCGGTAGCACAGATACGCAGTATTTT